The following is a TCR beta chain sequence with its context. Its antigen is still unknown. The CDR3 loop spans 17 amino acids. Trimming at V came to 2 bases and at J to 3 bases, leaving 11 bases not matched to a gene. Germline V gene sequence: CDR1 MNHEY, CDR2 SMNVEV (reference sequence). The method was immunoSEQ multiplex PCR; TCRdb's version includes in-frame clones alone and lacks a portion of them. This table has about 38,000 clones, around 76% appearing once. The sample comes from a study of vaccination effects on CD4 cells after COVID-19. A 10-day culture period preceded the isolation of CD4+ T cells. Having tested negative for nucleocapsid antibodies, the vaccine recipients showed no prior SARS-CoV-2 infection. Days 3 and 7 were when half the medium was replaced with IL-2 medium.

This sample comprised CD4+ T cells from PBMCs cultured without peptide, obtained before COVID-19 vaccination. The V call is TRBV27, the J call TRBJ1-2; 8 bases line up with TRBD1. The TCR was taken from a human donor who received a COVID-19 vaccine. The CDR3 loop is CASSLIGQGVGYYGYTF. Written as DNA, the CDR3 is TGTGCCAGCAGTTTAATCGGACAGGGCGTAGGCTACTATGGCTACACCTTC.